The text below deals with one TCR beta chain. The data were obtained in a study of T cell changes during pregnancy in multiple sclerosis. Clones were read by immunoSEQ multiplex PCR, and TCRdb kept only the in-frame ones, dropping some. The data contain 50,000 to 65,000 clones, 96% of them seen just once; the ten biggest clones take up 2% to 2.5%. CDR3 length: 15 amino acids. Looked up from germline, CDR1 is SGHTA and CDR2 is FQGNSA. The V gene end was trimmed by 6 bases and the J gene end by 7 bases; junction bases not matched to a gene: 9. This specimen was CD8+ T cells from peripheral blood mononuclear cells, taken after pregnancy. This chain joins TRBV7-2 and TRBJ2-1, with 10 bases matching TRBD1. This clonotype originated in a female donor with multiple sclerosis, enrolled in a pregnancy study. CDR3 in DNA: TGTGCCAGCAGAACGACAGGGGGCGCGGGGAATGAGCAGTTCTTC. Protein product: CASRTTGGAGNEQFF.